This TCR beta chain was captured by sequencing in a study of technical replicates of blood from a handful of donors. Here immunoSEQ multiplex PCR was the method, and the copy in TCRdb shows in-frame clones only, minus some. The repertoire includes nearly 95,000 clones, 96% of them detected once, and approximately 0.36% sits in the top ten. Trimming took 6 bases from V and 0 from J; bases not matched to a gene: 7. The CDR3 totals 17 residues. Germline V gene lookup returns CDR1 MNHEY and CDR2 SMNVEV (reference sequence). The sample was T cells isolated from PBMCs. The rearrangement joins TRBV27 to TRBJ2-2; 10 bases align to TRBD2. This sequence originates from a human donor in good health. The CDR3 reads CASSLRLAGANTGELFF. The CDR3 bases are TGTGCCAGCAGCCTTAGACTAGCGGGCGCGAACACCGGGGAGCTGTTTTTT.